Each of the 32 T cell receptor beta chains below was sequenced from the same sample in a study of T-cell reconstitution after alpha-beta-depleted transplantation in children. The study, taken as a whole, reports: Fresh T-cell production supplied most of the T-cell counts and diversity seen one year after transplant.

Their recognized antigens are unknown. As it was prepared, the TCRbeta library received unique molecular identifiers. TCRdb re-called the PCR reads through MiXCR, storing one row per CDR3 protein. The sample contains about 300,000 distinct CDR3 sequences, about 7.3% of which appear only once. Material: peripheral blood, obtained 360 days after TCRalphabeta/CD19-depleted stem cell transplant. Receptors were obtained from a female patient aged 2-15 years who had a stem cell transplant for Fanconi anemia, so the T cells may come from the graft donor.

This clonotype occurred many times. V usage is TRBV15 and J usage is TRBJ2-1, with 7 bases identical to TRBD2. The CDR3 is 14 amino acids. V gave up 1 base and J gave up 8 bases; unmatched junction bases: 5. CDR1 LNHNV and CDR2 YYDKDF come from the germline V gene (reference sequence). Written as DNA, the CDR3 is TGTGCCACCAGCAGAGGACTAGCTGTTTATGAGCAGTTCTTC. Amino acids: CATSRGLAVYEQFF.

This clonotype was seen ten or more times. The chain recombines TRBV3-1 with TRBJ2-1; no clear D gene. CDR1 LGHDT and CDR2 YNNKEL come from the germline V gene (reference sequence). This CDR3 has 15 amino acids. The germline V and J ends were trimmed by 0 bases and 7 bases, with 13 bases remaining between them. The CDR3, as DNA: TGTGCCAGCAGCCAAGATCAACTGCTGAATAATGAGCAGTTCTTC. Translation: CASSQDQLLNNEQFF.

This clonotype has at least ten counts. This chain's CDR3 is CASSFGGGIYNEQFF. In DNA, the CDR3 is TGTGCCAGCAGTTTCGGGGGGGGTATCTACAATGAGCAGTTCTTC. The V call is TRBV27, the J call TRBJ2-1; 8 nucleotides match TRBD2. The CDR3 is 15 amino acids. V was pared by 3 bases and J by 3 bases, with 4 bases of the junction left unmatched. Looked up from germline, CDR1 is MNHEY and CDR2 is SMNVEV (reference sequence).

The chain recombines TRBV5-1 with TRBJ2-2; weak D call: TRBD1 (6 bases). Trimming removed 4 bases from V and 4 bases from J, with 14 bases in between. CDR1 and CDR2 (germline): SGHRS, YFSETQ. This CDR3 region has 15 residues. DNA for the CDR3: TGCGCCAGCAGCGACCAGGGGAGACCCACCGGGGAGCTGTTTTTT. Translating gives CASSDQGRPTGELFF.

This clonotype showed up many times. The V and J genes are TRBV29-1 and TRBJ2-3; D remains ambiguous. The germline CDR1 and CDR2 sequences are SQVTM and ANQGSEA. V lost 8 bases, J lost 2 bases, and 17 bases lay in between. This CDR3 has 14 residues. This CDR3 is CSIPVDTYTDTQYF. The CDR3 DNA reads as TGCAGCATCCCGGTAGACACCTACACAGATACGCAGTATTTT.

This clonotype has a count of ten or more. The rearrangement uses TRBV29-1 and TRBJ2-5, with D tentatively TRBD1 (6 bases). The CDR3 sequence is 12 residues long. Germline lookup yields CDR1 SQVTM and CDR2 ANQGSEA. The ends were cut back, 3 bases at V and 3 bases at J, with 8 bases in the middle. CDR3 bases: TGCAGCGTTGAGCCAGGGGAAGAGACCCAGTACTTC. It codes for CSVEPGEETQYF.

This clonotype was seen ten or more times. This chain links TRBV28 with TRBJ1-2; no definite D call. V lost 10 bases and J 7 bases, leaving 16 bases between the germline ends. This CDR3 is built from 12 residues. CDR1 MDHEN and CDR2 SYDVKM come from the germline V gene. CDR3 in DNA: TGTGCCACCGAAACGCGATTGAGTGGCTACACCTTC. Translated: CATETRLSGYTF.

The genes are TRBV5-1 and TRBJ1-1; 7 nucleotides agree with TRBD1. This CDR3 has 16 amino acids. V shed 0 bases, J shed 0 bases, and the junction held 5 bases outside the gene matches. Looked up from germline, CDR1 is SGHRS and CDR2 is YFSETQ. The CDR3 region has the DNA TGCGCCAGCAGCTTGGTACAGGGGAAGGTGAACACTGAAGCTTTCTTT. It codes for CASSLVQGKVNTEAFF.

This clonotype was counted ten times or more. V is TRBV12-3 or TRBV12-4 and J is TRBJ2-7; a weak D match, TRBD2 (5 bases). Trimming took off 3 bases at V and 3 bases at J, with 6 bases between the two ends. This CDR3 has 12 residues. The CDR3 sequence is CASSLAGYEQYV. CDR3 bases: TGTGCCAGCAGTTTGGCGGGCTACGAGCAGTACGTC.

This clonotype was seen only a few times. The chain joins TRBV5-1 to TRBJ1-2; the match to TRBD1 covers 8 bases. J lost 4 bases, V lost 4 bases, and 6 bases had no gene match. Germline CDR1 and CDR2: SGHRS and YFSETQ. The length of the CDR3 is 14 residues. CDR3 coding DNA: TGCGCCAGCAGCCCTGACAGGGGTGTCTATGGCTACACCTTC. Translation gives CASSPDRGVYGYTF.

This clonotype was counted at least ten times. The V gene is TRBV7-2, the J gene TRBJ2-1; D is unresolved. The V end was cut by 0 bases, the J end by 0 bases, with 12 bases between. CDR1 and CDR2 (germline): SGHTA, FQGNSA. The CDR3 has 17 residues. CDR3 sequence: CASSLAGGPYSYNEQFF. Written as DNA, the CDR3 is TGTGCCAGCAGCTTAGCGGGCGGACCTTACTCCTACAATGAGCAGTTCTTC.

CDR3 coding DNA: TGTGCCAGTAGTATGGTGTACAATGAGCAGTTCTTC. Translation: CASSMVYNEQFF. The V gene is TRBV19, the J gene TRBJ2-1; D gene unclear. Germline-derived CDR1 and CDR2 are LNHDA and SQIVND (reference sequence). The V end lost 3 bases, the J end lost 4 bases, and 4 bases lay between the germline ends. The CDR3 runs to 12 residues. The entire variable domain, with the rest obtained from reference TRBV19 and TRBJ2-1, is as follows: DGGITQSPKYLFRKEGQNVTLSCEQNLNHDAMYWYRQDPGQGLRLIYYSQIVNDFQKGDIAEGYSVSREKKESFPLTVTSAQKNPTAFYLCASSMVYNEQFFGPGTRLTVL.

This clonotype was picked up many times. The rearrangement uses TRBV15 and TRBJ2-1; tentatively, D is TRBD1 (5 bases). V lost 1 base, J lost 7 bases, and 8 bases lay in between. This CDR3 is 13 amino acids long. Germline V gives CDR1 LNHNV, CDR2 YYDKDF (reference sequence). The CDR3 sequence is CATSRATVNEQFF. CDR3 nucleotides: TGTGCCACCAGCAGAGCGACAGTAAATGAGCAGTTCTTC. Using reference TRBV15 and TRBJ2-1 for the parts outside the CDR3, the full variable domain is DAMVIQNPRYQVTQFGKPVTLSCSQTLNHNVMYWYQQKSSQAPKLLFHYYDKDFNNEADTPDNFQSRRPNTSFCFLDIRSPGLGDTAMYLCATSRATVNEQFFGPGTRLTVL.

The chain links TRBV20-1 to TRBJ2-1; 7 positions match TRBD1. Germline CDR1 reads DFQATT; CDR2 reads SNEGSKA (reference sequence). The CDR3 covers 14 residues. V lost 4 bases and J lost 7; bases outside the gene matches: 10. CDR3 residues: CSANPSTGFNEQFF. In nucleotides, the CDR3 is TGCAGTGCTAACCCTTCGACAGGGTTTAATGAGCAGTTCTTC.

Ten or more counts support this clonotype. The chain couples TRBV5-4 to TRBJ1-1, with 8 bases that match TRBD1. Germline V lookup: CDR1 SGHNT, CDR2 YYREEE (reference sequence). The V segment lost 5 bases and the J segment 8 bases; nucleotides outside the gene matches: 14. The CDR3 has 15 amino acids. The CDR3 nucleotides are TGTGCCAGCAGTCCCTACTCGACAGGGGAGGTCGAAGCTTTCTTT. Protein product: CASSPYSTGEVEAFF.

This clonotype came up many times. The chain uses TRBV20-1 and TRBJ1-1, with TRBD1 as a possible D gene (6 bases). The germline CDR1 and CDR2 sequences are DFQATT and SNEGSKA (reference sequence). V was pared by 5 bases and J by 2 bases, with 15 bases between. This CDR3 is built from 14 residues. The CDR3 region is CSAQSGQQNTEAFF. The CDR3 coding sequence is TGCAGTGCTCAATCCGGACAGCAAAACACTGAAGCTTTCTTT.

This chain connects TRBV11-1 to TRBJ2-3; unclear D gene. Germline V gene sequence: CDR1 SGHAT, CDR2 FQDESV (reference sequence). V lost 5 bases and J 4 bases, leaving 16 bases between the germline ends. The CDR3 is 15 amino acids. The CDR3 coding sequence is TGTGCCAGCAGCCCCAAGGCCTGGGCTGCAGATACGCAGTATTTT. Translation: CASSPKAWAADTQYF.

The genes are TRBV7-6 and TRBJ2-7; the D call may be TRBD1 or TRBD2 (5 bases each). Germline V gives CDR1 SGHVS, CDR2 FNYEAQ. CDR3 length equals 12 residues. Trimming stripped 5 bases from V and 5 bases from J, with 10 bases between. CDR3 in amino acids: CASSGGGDEQYF. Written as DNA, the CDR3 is TGTGCCAGCAGCGGGGGTGGGGACGAGCAGTACTTC.

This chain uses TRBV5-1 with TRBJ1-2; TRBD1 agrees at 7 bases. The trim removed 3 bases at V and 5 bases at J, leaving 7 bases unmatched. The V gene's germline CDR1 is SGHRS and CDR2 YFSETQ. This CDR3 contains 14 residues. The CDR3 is CASSSATGTYGYTF. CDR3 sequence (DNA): TGCGCCAGCAGCTCTGCGACAGGGACGTATGGCTACACCTTC.

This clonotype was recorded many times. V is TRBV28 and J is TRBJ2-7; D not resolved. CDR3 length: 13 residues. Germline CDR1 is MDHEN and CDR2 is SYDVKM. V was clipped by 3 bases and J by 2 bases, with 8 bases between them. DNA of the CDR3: TGTGCCAGCAGTTTGTCTTTTGCCTACGAGCAGTACTTC. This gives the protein CASSLSFAYEQYF.

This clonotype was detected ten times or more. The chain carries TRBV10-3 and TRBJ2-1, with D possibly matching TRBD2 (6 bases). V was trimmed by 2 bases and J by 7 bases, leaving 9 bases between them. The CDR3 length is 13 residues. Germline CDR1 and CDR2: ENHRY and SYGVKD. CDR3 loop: CAISESSGNEQFF. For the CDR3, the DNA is TGTGCCATCAGTGAGAGTAGCGGAAATGAGCAGTTCTTC.

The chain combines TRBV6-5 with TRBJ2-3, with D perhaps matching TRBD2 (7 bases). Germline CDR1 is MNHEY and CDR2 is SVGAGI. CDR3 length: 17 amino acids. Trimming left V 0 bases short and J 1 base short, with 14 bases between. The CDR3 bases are TGTGCCAGCAGTTACTCGAGTGGCGGGGGCCGCACAGATACGCAGTATTTT. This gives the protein CASSYSSGGGRTDTQYF.

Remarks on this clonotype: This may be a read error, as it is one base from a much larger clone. This CDR3 reads CASGLERNEQYF. DNA for the CDR3: TGTGCCAGCGGTTTAGAGCGCAACGAGCAGTACTTC. V usage is TRBV12-3 or TRBV12-4 and J usage is TRBJ2-7; D gene unclear. The length of the CDR3 is 12 residues.

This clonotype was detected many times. CDR3 in DNA: TGTGCCACCAGCAGAAGGGGGACCGTCACCGGGGAGCTGTTTTTT. Translated, it gives CATSRRGTVTGELFF. The V and J genes are TRBV15 and TRBJ2-2, with a weak D call TRBD1 (6 bases). CDR1 is LNHNV and CDR2 is YYDKDF in the germline V gene (reference sequence). The CDR3 totals 15 residues. Trimming removed 2 bases at V and 4 bases at J, with 11 bases between.

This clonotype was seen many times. The CDR3 spells CASSQQNTQYF. In DNA form, the CDR3 reads TGTGCCAGCAGCCAACAGAATACGCAGTATTTT. The rearrangement joins TRBV7-6 to TRBJ2-3; D remains unclear. Germline assignment: CDR1 SGHVS and CDR2 FNYEAQ. The V end was cut by 5 bases, the J end by 7 bases, with 7 bases between. This CDR3 contains 11 residues.

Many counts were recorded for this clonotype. CDR3 DNA: TGCAGCGTGGACAGGGGAAGGGCTTTCTTT. Protein product: CSVDRGRAFF. J is TRBJ1-1 and V is TRBV29-1; 9 bases align to TRBD1. V dropped 6 bases and J dropped 11; count of bases not matched to a gene: 4. Germline V gene data show CDR1 as SQVTM and CDR2 as ANQGSEA. The CDR3 consists of 10 residues.

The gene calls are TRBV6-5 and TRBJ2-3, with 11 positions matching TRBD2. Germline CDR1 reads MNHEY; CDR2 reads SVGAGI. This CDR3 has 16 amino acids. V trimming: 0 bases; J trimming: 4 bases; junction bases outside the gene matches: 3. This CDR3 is CASSYSILAGADTQYF. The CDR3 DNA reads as TGTGCCAGCAGTTACTCCATACTAGCGGGAGCAGATACGCAGTATTTT.

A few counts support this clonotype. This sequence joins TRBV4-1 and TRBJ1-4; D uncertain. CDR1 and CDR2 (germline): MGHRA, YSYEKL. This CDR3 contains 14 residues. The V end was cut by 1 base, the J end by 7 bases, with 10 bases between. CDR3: CASSQGTVREKLFF. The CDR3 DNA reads TGCGCCAGCAGCCAAGGAACGGTCCGTGAAAAACTGTTTTTT.

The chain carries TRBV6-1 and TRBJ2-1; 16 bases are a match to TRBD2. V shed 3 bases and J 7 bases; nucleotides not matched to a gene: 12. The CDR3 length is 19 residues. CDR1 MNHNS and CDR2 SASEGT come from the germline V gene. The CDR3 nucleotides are TGTGCCAGCAGTGAGCCGCAGGGTGAGGGACTAGCGGGAGGGAATGAGCAGTTCTTC. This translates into CASSEPQGEGLAGGNEQFF.

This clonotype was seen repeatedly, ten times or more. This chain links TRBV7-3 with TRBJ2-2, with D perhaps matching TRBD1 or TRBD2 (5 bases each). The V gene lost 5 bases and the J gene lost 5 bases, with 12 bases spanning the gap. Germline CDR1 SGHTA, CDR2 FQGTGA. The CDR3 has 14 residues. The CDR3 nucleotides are TGTGCCAGCAGCCCCGGGACCACGACCGGGGAGCTGTTTTTT. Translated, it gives CASSPGTTTGELFF.

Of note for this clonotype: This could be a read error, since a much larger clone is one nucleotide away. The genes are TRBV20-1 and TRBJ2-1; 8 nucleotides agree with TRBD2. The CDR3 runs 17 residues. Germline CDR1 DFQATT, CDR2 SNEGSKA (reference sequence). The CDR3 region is CCARESQTGLGGNEQFF. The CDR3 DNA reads TGCTGTGCTAGAGAGTCCCAGACGGGACTAGGTGGCAATGAGCAGTTCTTC.

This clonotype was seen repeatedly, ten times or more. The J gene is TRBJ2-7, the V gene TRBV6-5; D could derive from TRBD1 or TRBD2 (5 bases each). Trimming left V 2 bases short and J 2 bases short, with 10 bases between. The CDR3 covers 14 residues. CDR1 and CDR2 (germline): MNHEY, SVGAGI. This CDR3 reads CASSYGTVTYEQYF. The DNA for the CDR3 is TGTGCCAGCAGTTACGGGACCGTCACCTACGAGCAGTACTTC.